Listed here are 10 T cell receptor beta chains from one sample, sequenced in a study of human T cells and chemical hapten exposure. Time point in this sample: patch test 3, about 24 weeks after DPC sensitization. The treatment was: therapeutic diphenylcyclopropenone sensitization with weekly scalp DPC. Unfractionated whole blood was the source from which total RNA was extracted. One entry per CDR3 protein results from TCRdb running MiXCR on the RACE reads. The sample yields 30,000 to 40,000 distinct CDR3 sequences, approximately 12% seen once. This specimen consisted of whole blood, obtained in connection with sensitization to the hapten diphenylcyclopropenone (DPC). The source is a woman aged 40 to 50 with alopecia areata. Some clones in this sample may be carry-over from other donors' samples.

The table lists this clonotype with many counts. J is TRBJ2-1 and V is TRBV29-1, with 11 positions matching TRBD2. There are 15 residues in the CDR3. Germline loops: CDR1 SQVTM, CDR2 ANQGSEA. J lost 2 bases, V lost 4 bases, and 4 bases had no gene match. Here the CDR3 DNA reads TGCAGCGTTGTTGGGACTAGCGGCACCTACAATGAGCAGTTCTTC. This gives the protein CSVVGTSGTYNEQFF.

This clonotype was seen only a few times. The CDR3 DNA reads TGCGCCAGCAGCGTCGGTGGCAGCACAGATACGCAGTATTTT. This sequence encodes CASSVGGSTDTQYF. The chain is built from TRBV5-1 and TRBJ2-3; D not resolved. Trimming took off 4 bases at V and 0 bases at J, with 9 bases between the two ends. Germline V gene lookup returns CDR1 SGHRS and CDR2 YFSETQ. The CDR3 contains 14 residues. The complete variable domain, with remaining parts taken from reference TRBV5-1 and TRBJ2-3, reads KAGVTQTPRYLIKTRGQQVTLSCSPISGHRSVSWYQQTPGQGLQFLFEYFSETQRNKGNFPGRFSGRQFSNSRSEMNVSTLELGDSALYLCASSVGGSTDTQYFGPGTRLTVL.

In its sample, this clonotype was seen a few times. The chain combines TRBV7-2 with TRBJ2-1; no clear D. Deletions cut 5 bases from V and 0 bases from J, with 11 bases between. The germline gives CDR1 SGHTA, CDR2 FQGNSA. There are 15 residues in the CDR3. DNA for the CDR3: TGTGCCAGCAGCCACGACACGAACTCCTACAATGAGCAGTTCTTC. This codes for CASSHDTNSYNEQFF.

This clonotype has only a few counts. This chain joins TRBV7-2 and TRBJ1-6, with TRBD1 matching over 7 bases. CDR1 is SGHTA and CDR2 is FQGNSA in the germline V gene. J lost 9 bases, V lost 4 bases, and 6 bases had no gene match. CDR3 size: 14 residues. The CDR3 DNA sequence: TGTGCCAGCAGCTACAGGGGTGACAGTTCACCCCTCCACTTT. Protein: CASSYRGDSSPLHF.

This clonotype has at least ten counts. V gene TRBV18 combines with J gene TRBJ2-5; 7 bases map to TRBD2. Germline assignment: CDR1 KGHSH and CDR2 LQKENI. The CDR3 totals 14 residues. Trimming at V came to 3 bases and at J to 5 bases, leaving 6 bases not matched to a gene. The CDR3 DNA reads TGTGCCAGCTCACCGACCGGGGGGTCGGAGACCCAGTACTTC. Its translation is CASSPTGGSETQYF.

J is TRBJ2-7 and V is TRBV10-2; TRBD2 matches at 9 bases. Germline values: CDR1 WSHSY, CDR2 SAAADI. V gave up 6 bases and J gave up 4 bases; unmatched junction bases: 7. The CDR3 loop spans 14 amino acids. The DNA of the CDR3 is TGCGCCAGCAGCGGGCTAGCGGGAACATACGAGCAGTACTTC. Encoded protein: CASSGLAGTYEQYF.

This clonotype was picked up many times. The chain couples TRBV21-1 to TRBJ2-1. TRBV21-1 is assigned pseudogene status. This CDR3 has 15 amino acids. In DNA, the CDR3 is TGTGCCAGCAGCAAAGGTCACGTCGTCTACAATGAGCAGTTCTTC. This encodes CASSKGHVVYNEQFF.

This clonotype was counted ten times or more. The chain uses TRBV5-1 and TRBJ2-5; the D is unclear. Germline values: CDR1 SGHRS, CDR2 YFSETQ. V dropped 7 bases and J dropped 2 bases, with 6 bases sitting between them. The length of the CDR3 is 11 residues. The CDR3 region has the DNA TGCGCCAGCGGCCAGCAAGAGACCCAGTACTTC. This encodes CASGQQETQYF.

V and J are TRBV20-1 and TRBJ2-6, with D perhaps TRBD1 (5 bases). The CDR3 has 13 amino acids. Germline CDR1 and CDR2: DFQATT and SNEGSKA (reference sequence). Deletions cut 6 bases from V and 0 bases from J, with 6 bases between. The CDR3 coding sequence is TGCAGTGCCGACAGCTCTGGGGCCAACGTCCTGACTTTC. Translation gives CSADSSGANVLTF.

The chain uses TRBV12-3 or TRBV12-4 and TRBJ2-3; no reliable D call. V was shortened by 5 bases and J by 8 bases, with 17 bases between the two germline ends. The CDR3 extends over 14 amino acids. CDR3 bases: TGTGCCAGCAGTCCAAGTGGTGGTCTTGGTACGCAGTATTTT. Encoded protein: CASSPSGGLGTQYF.